Presented here are 11 T cell receptor beta chains from one specimen sequenced in a study of OX40 agonist ivuxolimab in advanced cancers. Assay: immunoSEQ multiplex PCR; the TCRdb copy retains only in-frame clones and omits some. The sample lists approximately 100,000 clones; roughly 90% were seen once. The material sequenced was CD4+ or CD8+ T cells sorted from blood, taken in a trial of the OX40 agonist ivuxolimab. The source is an adult with an advanced solid tumor such as melanoma, head and neck, liver or kidney cancer.

The chain has TRBV5-1 and TRBJ2-1; 12 bases are a match to TRBD1. This CDR3 has 16 residues. V shed 0 bases and J 9 bases; nucleotides not matched to a gene: 7. The germline V gene has CDR1 SGHRS and CDR2 YFSETQ. The CDR3 protein is CASSLGPGTGGREQFF. The CDR3 nucleotides are TGCGCCAGCAGCTTGGGGCCCGGGACAGGGGGCCGTGAGCAGTTCTTC.

This chain links TRBV28 with TRBJ1-6; 10 nucleotides match TRBD1. Germline-derived CDR1 and CDR2 are MDHEN and SYDVKM. The CDR3 extends over 15 amino acids. V gave up 4 bases and J gave up 9 bases; unmatched junction bases: 6. This chain's CDR3 is CASSSPGTGASPLHF. CDR3 in DNA: TGTGCCAGCAGTTCTCCCGGGACAGGGGCTTCACCCCTCCACTTT.

The chain uses TRBV9 and TRBJ2-5; 10 bases are shared with TRBD1. J was trimmed by 4 bases and V by 0 bases; bases with no gene match: 3. Germline assignment: CDR1 SGDLS and CDR2 YYNGEE. CDR3 length: 15 amino acids. CDR3 amino acids: CASSVDGDRGETQYF. The CDR3 DNA follows: TGTGCCAGCAGCGTAGACGGGGACAGGGGAGAGACCCAGTACTTC. The whole variable domain, filled in from reference TRBV9 and TRBJ2-5, reads DSGVTQTPKHLITATGQRVTLRCSPRSGDLSVYWYQQSLDQGLQFLIQYYNGEERAKGNILERFSAQQFPDLHSELNLSSLELGDSALYFCASSVDGDRGETQYFGPGTRLLVL.

This clone was recorded once. V usage is TRBV11-2 and J usage is TRBJ2-5, with TRBD2 as a possible D gene (6 bases). The CDR3 runs to 13 residues. Germline-derived CDR1 and CDR2 are SGHAT and FQNNGV. V was clipped by 2 bases and J by 4 bases, with 8 bases between them. The CDR3 loop reads CASSLMTRETQYF. The CDR3 coding sequence is TGTGCCAGCAGCTTAATGACTAGAGAGACCCAGTACTTC. Filled out from reference TRBV11-2 and TRBJ2-5, the complete variable domain reads EAGVAQSPRYKIIEKRQSVAFWCNPISGHATLYWYQQILGQGPKLLIQFQNNGVVDDSQLPKDRFSAERLKGVDSTLKIQPAKLEDSAVYLCASSLMTRETQYFGPGTRLLVL.

This rearrangement joins TRBV6-5 to TRBJ1-3; perhaps TRBD1 as D (5 bases). CDR3 length equals 13 residues. From germline, CDR1 is MNHEY and CDR2 SVGAGI. Between the trimmed V and J ends, which lost 7 bases and 8 bases, there was a span of 15 bases. The CDR3 sequence is CASNRGGGDTIYF. The DNA for the CDR3 is TGTGCCAGCAACCGGGGTGGGGGAGACACCATATATTTT.

The chain uses TRBV28 and TRBJ2-1; unclear D gene. Trimming removed 5 bases at V and 9 bases at J, with 8 bases between. CDR1 MDHEN and CDR2 SYDVKM come from the germline V gene. The CDR3 runs to 11 residues. The DNA of the CDR3 is TGTGCCAGCAGTGGAGTGGGTGAGCAGTTCTTC. Protein: CASSGVGEQFF.

The rearrangement joins TRBV7-9 to TRBJ1-6, with TRBD1 as a possible D gene (5 bases). The CDR3 runs 14 residues. With 3 bases removed from V and 8 bases from J, the gap between germline ends came to 11 bases. Germline assignment: CDR1 SEHNR and CDR2 FQNEAQ (reference sequence). The CDR3 coding sequence is TGTGCCAGCAGCTTTCAAGGGGTTCATTCACCCCTCCACTTT. Residues: CASSFQGVHSPLHF.

This clone is a singleton in its sample. This chain connects TRBV7-8 to TRBJ2-7; D might be TRBD1 or TRBD2, each matching 5 bases. The CDR3 totals 15 residues. Between the trimmed V and J ends, which lost 5 bases and 0 bases, there was a span of 14 bases. Germline assignment: CDR1 SGHVS and CDR2 FQNEAQ. The CDR3 DNA reads TGTGCCAGCAGCCACAGGAGGATGAGCTCCTACGAGCAGTACTTC. It is translated as CASSHRRMSSYEQYF.

This rearrangement joins TRBV28 to TRBJ1-3; D is uncertain. The germline V gene encodes CDR1 MDHEN and CDR2 SYDVKM. This CDR3 contains 14 residues. Trimming removed 4 bases from V and 4 bases from J, with 11 bases in between. CDR3 residues: CASSSTQPGNTIYF. In nucleotides, the CDR3 is TGTGCCAGCAGTTCAACACAGCCGGGAAACACCATATATTTT.

The chain carries TRBV28 and TRBJ1-1; tentatively, D is TRBD1 (5 bases). The length of the CDR3 is 14 residues. Germline V gives CDR1 MDHEN, CDR2 SYDVKM. The germline V and J ends were trimmed by 7 bases and 4 bases, with 16 bases remaining between them. CDR3 sequence reads: CASTLLAGFTEAFF. The CDR3 DNA sequence: TGTGCCAGCACCCTTCTCGCAGGGTTCACTGAAGCTTTCTTT.

The V gene is TRBV19, the J gene TRBJ2-3; no clear D gene. Germline loops: CDR1 LNHDA, CDR2 SQIVND (reference sequence). V was trimmed by 3 bases and J by 0 bases, leaving 10 bases between them. The CDR3 covers 15 residues. The CDR3 DNA follows: TGTGCCAGTAGTATCCTCAGAACTAGCACAGATACGCAGTATTTT. It encodes CASSILRTSTDTQYF.